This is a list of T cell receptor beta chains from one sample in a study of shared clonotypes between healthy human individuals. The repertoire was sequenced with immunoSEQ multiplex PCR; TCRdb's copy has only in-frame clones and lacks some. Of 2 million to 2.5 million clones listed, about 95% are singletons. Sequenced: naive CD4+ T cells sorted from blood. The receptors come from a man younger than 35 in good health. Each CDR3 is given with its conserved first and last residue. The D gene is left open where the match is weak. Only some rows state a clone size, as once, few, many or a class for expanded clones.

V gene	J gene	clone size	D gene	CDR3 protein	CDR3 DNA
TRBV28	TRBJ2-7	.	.	CASSPLGQTYEQYF	TGTGCCAGCAGTCCATTAGGACAGACCTACGAGCAGTACTTC
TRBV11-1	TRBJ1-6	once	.	CASSPDTSSYNSPLHF	TGTGCCAGCAGCCCGGACACGAGCTCCTATAATTCACCCCTCCACTTT
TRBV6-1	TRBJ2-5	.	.	CASSERTLGGTQYF	TGTGCCAGCAGTGAAAGGACTCTAGGGGGGACCCAGTACTTC
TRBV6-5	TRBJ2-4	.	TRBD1	CASSYGTGAQYF	TGTGCCAGCAGTTACGGGACAGGGGCCCAGTACTTC
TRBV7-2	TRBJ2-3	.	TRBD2	CASSLNGLAGVGTDTQYF	TGTGCCAGCAGCTTAAACGGACTAGCGGGAGTAGGCACAGATACGCAGTATTTT
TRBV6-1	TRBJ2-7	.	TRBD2	CASRPGGSYEQYF	TGTGCCAGCAGGCCGGGAGGATCCTACGAGCAGTACTTC
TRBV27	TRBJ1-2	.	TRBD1	CASSARDRHAEGYTF	TGTGCCAGCAGTGCCCGGGACAGGCATGCGGAAGGCTACACCTTC
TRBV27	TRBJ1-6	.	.	CASSVRTVPYNSPLHF	TGTGCCAGCAGTGTCCGGACAGTTCCTTATAATTCACCCCTCCACTTT
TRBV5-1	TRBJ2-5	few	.	CASSLDSQETQYF	TGCGCCAGCAGCTTGGACAGCCAAGAGACCCAGTACTTC
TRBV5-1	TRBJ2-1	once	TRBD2	CASSLRSTSGATYNEQFF	TGCGCCAGCAGCTTGAGGAGTACTAGCGGGGCTACCTACAATGAGCAGTTCTTC
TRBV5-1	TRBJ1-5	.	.	CASSLGGPNQPQHF	TGCGCCAGCAGCCTGGGGGGGCCCAATCAGCCCCAGCATTTT
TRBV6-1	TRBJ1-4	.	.	CASSESRGQYEKLFF	TGTGCCAGCAGTGAAAGTAGGGGACAATATGAAAAACTGTTTTTT
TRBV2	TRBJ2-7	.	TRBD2	CASRSGLASYEQYF	TGTGCCAGCAGGTCGGGACTAGCGTCCTACGAGCAGTACTTC
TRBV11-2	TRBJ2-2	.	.	CASSLDSGYNTGELFF	TGTGCCAGCAGCTTAGACTCAGGGTATAACACCGGGGAGCTGTTTTTT
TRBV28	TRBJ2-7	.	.	CASISSGDSYEQYF	TGTGCCAGCATCAGTTCAGGTGATTCCTACGAGCAGTACTTC
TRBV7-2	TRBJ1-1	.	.	CASSLSTDTEAFF	TGTGCCAGCAGCTTATCGACGGACACTGAAGCTTTCTTT
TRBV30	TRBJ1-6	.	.	CAWSGSSYNSPLHF	TGTGCCTGGAGTGGCAGCTCCTATAATTCACCCCTCCACTTT
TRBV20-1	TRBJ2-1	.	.	CSALNNEQFF	TGCAGTGCACTTAACAATGAGCAGTTCTTC
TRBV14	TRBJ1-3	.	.	CASSQDPATSGNTIYF	TGTGCCAGCAGCCAAGACCCGGCCACCTCTGGAAACACCATATATTTT
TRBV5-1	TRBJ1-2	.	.	CASSPAGGDYGYTF	TGCGCCAGCAGCCCGGCCGGGGGCGACTATGGCTACACCTTC
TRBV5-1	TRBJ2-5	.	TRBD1	CASSTGQGYETQYF	TGCGCCAGCAGCACGGGACAGGGATACGAGACCCAGTACTTC
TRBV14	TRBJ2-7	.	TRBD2	CASSRRLGGSLEQYF	TGTGCCAGCAGCCGACGGCTCGGCGGGAGTCTGGAGCAGTACTTC
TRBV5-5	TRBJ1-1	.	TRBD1	CASSFGTGEAFF	TGTGCCAGCAGCTTCGGGACAGGGGAGGCTTTCTTT
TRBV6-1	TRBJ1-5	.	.	CASGGSNQPQHF	TGTGCCAGCGGGGGAAGCAATCAGCCCCAGCATTTT
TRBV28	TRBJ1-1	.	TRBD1	CASSSPDRGTEAFF	TGTGCCAGCAGTTCCCCTGACAGGGGAACTGAAGCTTTCTTT
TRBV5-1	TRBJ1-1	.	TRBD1	CASSPQTGLNTEAFF	TGCGCCAGCAGCCCGCAGACAGGGTTGAACACTGAAGCTTTCTTT
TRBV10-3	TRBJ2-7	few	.	CAIRDPGEQYF	TGTGCCATCAGGGACCCGGGCGAGCAGTACTTC
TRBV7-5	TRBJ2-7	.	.	CARSFQIISYEQYF	TGTGCCAGAAGCTTCCAGATTATCTCCTACGAGCAGTACTTC
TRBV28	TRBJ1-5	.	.	CASRSSLQGVGNQPQHF	TGTGCCAGCAGATCGAGCTTACAGGGTGTTGGCAATCAGCCCCAGCATTTT
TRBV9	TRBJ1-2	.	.	CASSAQGGPGYTF	TGTGCCAGCAGCGCCCAGGGCGGCCCTGGCTACACCTTC
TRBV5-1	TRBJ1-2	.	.	CASRPGPGSHEGYTF	TGCGCCAGCAGGCCCGGACCCGGCAGCCACGAGGGCTACACCTTC